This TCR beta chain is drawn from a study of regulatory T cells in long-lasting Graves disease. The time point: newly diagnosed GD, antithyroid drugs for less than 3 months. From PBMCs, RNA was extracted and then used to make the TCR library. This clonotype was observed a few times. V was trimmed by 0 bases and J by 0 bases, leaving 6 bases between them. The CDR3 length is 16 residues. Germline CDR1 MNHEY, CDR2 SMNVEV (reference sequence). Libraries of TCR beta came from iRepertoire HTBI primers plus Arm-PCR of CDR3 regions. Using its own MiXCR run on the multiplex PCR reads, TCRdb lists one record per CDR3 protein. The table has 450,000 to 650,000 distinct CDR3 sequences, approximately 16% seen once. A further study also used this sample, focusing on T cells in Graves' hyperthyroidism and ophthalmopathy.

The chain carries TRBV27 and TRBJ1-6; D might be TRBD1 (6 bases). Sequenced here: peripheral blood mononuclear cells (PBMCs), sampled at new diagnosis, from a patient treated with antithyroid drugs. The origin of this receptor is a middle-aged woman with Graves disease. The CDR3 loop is CASSLSGHSYNSPLHF. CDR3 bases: TGTGCCAGCAGTTTATCGGGACACTCCTATAATTCACCCCTCCACTTT.